This passage covers 30 T cell receptor beta chains from one sample sequenced in a study of identical twins. TCRdb ran MiXCR on the 5' RACE reads and lists one entry per CDR3 protein. Altogether 690,000 or so distinct CDR3 sequences are present, 6.1% being singletons, with the ten largest covering approximately 1.6%. The sequenced material came from naive T cells sorted from blood. Receptors were obtained from a young man in good health.

This clonotype was recorded at least ten times. V usage is TRBV27 and J usage is TRBJ2-7; 13 nucleotides agree with TRBD2. Germline assignment: CDR1 MNHEY and CDR2 SMNVEV (reference sequence). Trimming removed 5 bases from V and 5 bases from J; junction bases left unmatched: 6. The CDR3 has 15 amino acids. CDR3 sequence reads: CASSETGTSGNEQYF. In nucleotides, the CDR3 is TGTGCCAGCAGTGAAACAGGGACTAGCGGGAACGAGCAGTACTTC.

This chain links TRBV4-3 with TRBJ2-7; the D gene is possibly TRBD1 (6 bases). The V gene lost 3 bases and the J gene lost 9 bases, with 15 bases spanning the gap. CDR1 and CDR2 (germline): LGHNA, YSLEER. The CDR3 length is 13 residues. For the CDR3, the DNA is TGCGCCAGCAGCCAGCTGACAGGACAGTGGCAGTACTTC. Amino acid sequence: CASSQLTGQWQYF.

This clonotype was recorded many times. V usage is TRBV6-1 and J usage is TRBJ1-2, with TRBD1 matching over 9 bases. The CDR3 spans 15 residues. Trimming took 6 bases from V and 4 from J; bases not matched to a gene: 9. Germline CDR1 is MNHNS and CDR2 is SASEGT. DNA of the CDR3: TGTGCCAGCAGCCGTCCCCCGACAGGGGGCTATGGCTACACCTTC. This translates into CASSRPPTGGYGYTF.

This clonotype appeared a few times. The V and J genes are TRBV5-5 and TRBJ2-6; TRBD1 matches at 9 bases. This CDR3 is 16 amino acids long. Germline V lookup: CDR1 SGHKS, CDR2 YYEKEE (reference sequence). V shed 3 bases, J shed 4 bases, and the junction held 5 bases outside the gene matches. In DNA form, the CDR3 reads TGTGCCAGCAGCTCCGGGACAGGGTTAGGGGCCAACGTCCTGACTTTC. Its translation is CASSSGTGLGANVLTF.

Remarks on this clonotype: The junction differs from germline at one of its ends, possibly a read error. The gene calls are TRBV5-8 and TRBJ2-2; the D is unclear. The CDR3 covers 17 residues. Germline V gene data show CDR1 as SGHTS and CDR2 as YDEGEE. CDR3 sequence (DNA): TGTGCCAGCAGCTTGGACGGCAGACCGTTGAACCCCGGGGAGCTGTTTTTT. Protein sequence: CASSLDGRPLNPGELFF. Full variable domain (missing parts from reference TRBV5-8 and TRBJ2-2): EAGVTQSPTHLIKTRGQQATLRCSPISGHTSVYWYQQALGLGLQFLLWYDEGEERNRGNFPPRFSGRQFPNYSSELNVNALELEDSALYLCASSLDGRPLNPGELFFGEGSRLTVL.

The chain links TRBV19 to TRBJ2-1; D not certain. The germline V gene encodes CDR1 LNHDA and CDR2 SQIVND (reference sequence). This CDR3 has 16 amino acids. V lost 5 bases and J lost 6, with 20 bases in between. CDR3 nucleotide sequence: TGTGCCAGTAGTCGGCTAGACCTCCGGTTAGGCAATGAGCAGTTCTTC. Amino acids: CASSRLDLRLGNEQFF.

This clonotype was seen more than once but under ten times. The chain has TRBV7-2 and TRBJ2-7, with 11 bases lining up with TRBD2. The germline V gene has CDR1 SGHTA and CDR2 FQGNSA. Trimming removed 5 bases from V and 5 bases from J; junction bases left unmatched: 8. CDR3 size: 15 residues. CDR3 sequence reads: CASSHTSGSINEQYF. CDR3 DNA: TGTGCCAGCAGCCACACTAGCGGGAGTATCAACGAGCAGTACTTC.

The rearrangement joins TRBV6-1 to TRBJ2-1; the match to TRBD2 covers 10 bases. The CDR3 runs to 19 residues. Losses at the gene ends were 8 bases for V and 6 bases for J; bases not matched to a gene: 22. Germline CDR1 MNHNS, CDR2 SASEGT. CDR3 in amino acids: CASAALAGRASGGPNEQFF. In nucleotides, the CDR3 is TGTGCCAGCGCCGCCTTGGCAGGGAGGGCTAGCGGGGGTCCCAATGAGCAGTTCTTC.

With respect to this clonotype: Given the absence of the conserved phenylalanine or tryptophan at the CDR3 end, a read error is likely. The genes are TRBV10-2 and TRBJ2-5; 8 bases fit TRBD2. V gave up 3 bases and J gave up 4 bases; unmatched junction bases: 4. The CDR3 consists of 14 residues. Germline V CDR1 and CDR2: WSHSY, SAAADI. The DNA for the CDR3 is TGCGCCAGCAGTGAAGGCGGACTAGCAGAGACCCAGTACTGC. Residues: CASSEGGLAETQYC.

The V and J genes are TRBV10-3 and TRBJ2-1, with TRBD2 matching 11 bases. The CDR3 is made up of 21 amino acids. From germline, CDR1 is ENHRY and CDR2 SYGVKD. V was pared by 0 bases and J by 1 base, with 14 bases of the junction left unmatched. The CDR3 loop reads CAISESIGLAGARRSYNEQFF. CDR3 coding DNA: TGTGCCATCAGTGAGTCTATAGGACTAGCGGGCGCTCGGAGGTCCTACAATGAGCAGTTCTTC.

The genes are TRBV2 and TRBJ2-5; tentatively, D is TRBD2 (6 bases). V lost 8 bases and J lost 1, with 14 bases in between. This CDR3 is built from 14 residues. Germline V CDR1 and CDR2: SNHLY, FYNNEI. Here the CDR3 reads CASLSQEGQETQYF. CDR3 coding DNA: TGTGCCAGCTTATCTCAGGAGGGCCAAGAGACCCAGTACTTC.

This clonotype has more than one count but fewer than ten. This CDR3 is CASSAPRGEKNEKLFF. CDR3 sequence (DNA): TGTGCCAGCAGCGCGCCCCGAGGGGAAAAGAATGAAAAACTGTTTTTT. The V and J genes are TRBV7-9 and TRBJ1-4; D is perhaps TRBD1 (5 bases). The CDR3 is 16 residues long. The ends were cut back, 5 bases at V and 5 bases at J, with 18 bases in the middle. Germline lookup yields CDR1 SEHNR and CDR2 FQNEAQ (reference sequence).

In its sample, this clonotype was seen a few times. The V and J genes are TRBV18 and TRBJ1-4; D call uncertain. V was pared by 6 bases and J by 2 bases, with 10 bases between. The germline gives CDR1 KGHSH, CDR2 LQKENI. The CDR3 loop spans 14 amino acids. The CDR3: CASSQGSTNEKLFF. In DNA form, the CDR3 reads TGTGCCAGCTCCCAAGGCTCGACTAATGAAAAACTGTTTTTT. The whole variable domain, filled in from reference TRBV18 and TRBJ1-4, reads NAGVMQNPRHLVRRRGQEARLRCSPMKGHSHVYWYRQLPEEGLKFMVYLQKENIIDESGMPKERFSAEFPKEGPSILRIQQVVRGDSAAYFCASSQGSTNEKLFFGSGTQLSVL.

In this sample, this clonotype turned up many times. The chain combines TRBV6-1 with TRBJ2-3; 8 nucleotides align to TRBD2. The V gene's germline CDR1 is MNHNS and CDR2 SASEGT. The V and J ends lost 2 bases and 0 bases, in that order; junction bases with no gene match: 4. CDR3 size: 16 residues. The CDR3 sequence: CASSEPAGVSTDTQYF. In nucleotides, the CDR3 is TGTGCCAGCAGTGAACCAGCGGGGGTTAGCACAGATACGCAGTATTTT.

At least ten counts were recorded for this clonotype. The J gene is TRBJ2-2, the V gene TRBV9, with D possibly being TRBD2 (6 bases). V dropped 0 bases and J dropped 6 bases, with 12 bases sitting between them. Germline V gives CDR1 SGDLS, CDR2 YYNGEE. The CDR3 is made up of 15 amino acids. The CDR3 DNA is TGTGCCAGCAGCGTAGATCGGGGGACGGCCGGGGAGCTGTTTTTT. This gives the protein CASSVDRGTAGELFF.

The V gene is TRBV29-1, the J gene TRBJ2-5; D gene uncertain. Trimming took off 5 bases at V and 3 bases at J, with 13 bases between the two ends. The germline gives CDR1 SQVTM, CDR2 ANQGSEA. The CDR3 runs 13 residues. The DNA of the CDR3 is TGCAGCGTTAATGTCGGCGAGGAAGAGACCCAGTACTTC. Translating it yields CSVNVGEEETQYF.

This clonotype was counted at least ten times. This chain joins TRBV7-2 and TRBJ2-3; the D is unclear. The CDR3 spans 13 residues. V lost 2 bases to trimming and J lost 15 bases, with 18 bases between them. The germline gives CDR1 SGHTA, CDR2 FQGNSA. CDR3 in DNA: TGTGCCAGCAGCTTATTAGTACCGCCTGGATTATATTTT. Its translation is CASSLLVPPGLYF.

The V and J genes are TRBV7-3 and TRBJ2-1, with D possibly TRBD1 on 5 matching bases. Germline CDR1 is SGHTA and CDR2 is FQGTGA. Trimming removed 2 bases at V and 10 bases at J, with 9 bases between. The CDR3 is made up of 12 amino acids. The CDR3: CASSLSGQEQFF. The CDR3 bases are TGTGCCAGCAGCTTATCAGGGCAAGAGCAGTTCTTC.

This clonotype occurred a few times. The rearrangement joins TRBV7-9 to TRBJ2-2, with D hard to call. The germline CDR1 and CDR2 sequences are SEHNR and FQNEAQ (reference sequence). This CDR3 is 13 amino acids long. Trimming left V 3 bases short and J 6 bases short, with 8 bases between. The CDR3 DNA is TGTGCCAGCAGCTTTTTAGAGGCCGGGGAGCTGTTTTTT. The encoded protein is CASSFLEAGELFF.

This clonotype was detected only a few times. The chain couples TRBV14 to TRBJ2-1; 11 bases match TRBD2. Germline CDR1 SGHDN, CDR2 FVKESK. CDR3 length: 14 residues. The V segment lost 4 bases and the J segment 8 bases; nucleotides outside the gene matches: 4. CDR3 amino acids: CASSPLAGGHEQFF. The CDR3 nucleotides read TGTGCCAGCAGCCCCTTAGCGGGAGGGCATGAGCAGTTCTTC. Combining the CDR3 with reference TRBV14 and TRBJ2-1 gives the whole variable domain EAGVTQFPSHSVIEKGQTVTLRCDPISGHDNLYWYRRVMGKEIKFLLHFVKESKQDESGMPNNRFLAERTGGTYSTLKVQPAELEDSGVYFCASSPLAGGHEQFFGPGTRLTVL.

The chain employs TRBV2 and TRBJ2-2; 7 nucleotides match TRBD2. The CDR3 has 16 amino acids. Germline values: CDR1 SNHLY, CDR2 FYNNEI. V lost 3 bases and J lost 0; bases outside the gene matches: 4. CDR3: CASSDKGLANTGELFF. In DNA form, the CDR3 reads TGTGCCAGCAGTGATAAAGGACTAGCGAACACCGGGGAGCTGTTTTTT.

The sample holds many counts of this clonotype. This chain uses TRBV5-5 with TRBJ1-6; D unresolved. Germline CDR1 is SGHKS and CDR2 is YYEKEE (reference sequence). The CDR3 is 15 amino acids. Between the trimmed V and J ends, which lost 1 base and 0 bases, there was a span of 5 bases. CDR3 region: CASSLYSSYNSPLHF. The CDR3 region has the DNA TGTGCCAGCAGCTTGTACAGCTCCTATAATTCACCCCTCCACTTT.

The chain recombines TRBV20-1 with TRBJ2-1, with 9 positions matching TRBD2. CDR3 size: 15 residues. Germline CDR1 DFQATT, CDR2 SNEGSKA (reference sequence). Trimming cost V 6 bases and J 7 bases; bases outside gene matches: 13. The chain's CDR3 is CSADLRLAGRNEQFF. For the CDR3, the DNA is TGCAGTGCCGATCTGAGGCTAGCGGGAAGGAATGAGCAGTTCTTC.

This clonotype was detected ten times or more. The chain is built from TRBV29-1 and TRBJ1-1; TRBD1 matches at 10 bases. The CDR3 is made up of 18 amino acids. The V segment lost 6 bases and the J segment 0 bases; nucleotides outside the gene matches: 16. Germline assignment: CDR1 SQVTM and CDR2 ANQGSEA. The DNA of the CDR3 is TGCAGCGTCGGAGGCGGGGACAGGGGCTATCAAATGAACACTGAAGCTTTCTTT. This codes for CSVGGGDRGYQMNTEAFF.

This clonotype was seen a handful of times. The J gene is TRBJ1-2, the V gene TRBV29-1, with D unresolved. Per germline, CDR1 SQVTM and CDR2 ANQGSEA. The CDR3 covers 11 residues. The V end was cut by 8 bases, the J end by 4 bases, with 11 bases between. The CDR3 DNA follows: TGCAGCATCTCCACATTCTATGGCTACACCTTC. Its protein product is CSISTFYGYTF.

This clonotype was seen many times. The rearrangement uses TRBV6-5 and TRBJ2-2; D gene ambiguous. The CDR3 spans 12 residues. Trimming stripped 4 bases from V and 5 bases from J, with 5 bases between. Germline CDR1 MNHEY, CDR2 SVGAGI. CDR3 loop: CASSSLTGELFF. The CDR3 coding sequence is TGTGCCAGCAGTTCGTTGACCGGGGAGCTGTTTTTT.

This clonotype was seen at least ten times. In DNA form, the CDR3 reads TGTGCCAGCAGCCACCCCCAACGGGAGGGCACCGGGGAGCTGTTTTTT. Translation: CASSHPQREGTGELFF. The chain is built from TRBV7-2 and TRBJ2-2, with 8 bases identical to TRBD2. CDR3 size: 16 residues. The V segment lost 5 bases and the J segment 4 bases; nucleotides outside the gene matches: 9. From germline, CDR1 is SGHTA and CDR2 FQGNSA.

Many counts were recorded for this clonotype. The CDR3 loop is CASKGQVEDEQFF. The CDR3 DNA follows: TGTGCCAGCAAAGGACAGGTTGAGGATGAGCAGTTCTTC. The chain links TRBV2 to TRBJ2-1; 7 positions match TRBD1. V was clipped by 7 bases and J by 8 bases; unmatched bases: 8. The CDR3 totals 13 residues. Looked up from germline, CDR1 is SNHLY and CDR2 is FYNNEI.

This clonotype came up a few times. The chain is built from TRBV9 and TRBJ2-3, with 8 positions matching TRBD1. Germline CDR1 SGDLS, CDR2 YYNGEE. Unmatched junction bases numbered 4, after V lost 3 bases and J lost 1 base. The CDR3 is made up of 15 amino acids. The CDR3 is CASSEPGQGTDTQYF. The CDR3 nucleotides read TGTGCCAGCAGCGAACCGGGACAGGGCACAGATACGCAGTATTTT.

This clonotype was counted ten times or more. The chain recombines TRBV19 with TRBJ2-3; D is possibly TRBD2 (5 bases). The CDR3 length is 14 residues. The V and J ends lost 1 base and 0 bases respectively, with 5 bases between them. CDR1 and CDR2 from the germline V gene are LNHDA and SQIVND (reference sequence). CDR3 coding DNA: TGTGCCAGTAGTATAGGGACTAGCACAGATACGCAGTATTTT. It is translated as CASSIGTSTDTQYF.